This TCR beta chain was profiled in a study of T cell changes during pregnancy in multiple sclerosis. The repertoire was sequenced with immunoSEQ multiplex PCR; TCRdb's copy has only in-frame clones and lacks some. The sample shows approximately 70,000 clones, roughly 90% of them seen only once. This CDR3 has 14 residues. V lost 1 base and J 4 bases, leaving 12 bases between the germline ends. Germline V CDR1 and CDR2: SGHRS, YFSETQ. The chain combines TRBV5-1 with TRBJ2-7, with a tentative D call TRBD2 (5 bases). The sequence came from a female donor in good health, enrolled as a control in a pregnancy study. Sequences were derived from peripheral blood, sampled in the first trimester of pregnancy. CDR3 loop: CASSLSAGEYEQYF. The CDR3 region has the DNA TGCGCCAGCAGCTTGTCGGCGGGTGAGTACGAGCAGTACTTC. Using reference TRBV5-1 and TRBJ2-7 for the parts outside the CDR3, the full variable domain is KAGVTQTPRYLIKTRGQQVTLSCSPISGHRSVSWYQQTPGQGLQFLFEYFSETQRNKGNFPGRFSGRQFSNSRSEMNVSTLELGDSALYLCASSLSAGEYEQYFGPGTRLTVT.